This passage covers 7 T cell receptor beta chains from one sample sequenced in a study of T cell responses to AZD1222 COVID-19 vaccine. Profiled with immunoSEQ multiplex PCR; TCRdb holds only in-frame clones, not every one. The sample yields about 160,000 clones, roughly nine tenths seen once. The sample consisted of peripheral blood, taken 28 days after the second AZD1222 dose. Source of these receptors: an adult who received the AZD1222 COVID-19 vaccine.

CDR3 in amino acids: CAWSVSGGAFETQYF. CDR3 bases: TGTGCCTGGAGTGTGAGCGGGGGGGCCTTTGAGACCCAGTACTTC. This chain connects TRBV30 to TRBJ2-5, with 10 bases that match TRBD2. There are 15 residues in the CDR3. CDR1 is GTSNPN and CDR2 is SVGIG in the germline V gene (reference sequence). Trimming removed 0 bases from V and 5 bases from J; junction bases left unmatched: 6.

This sequence joins TRBV4-1 and TRBJ2-3; TRBD2 matches 7 bases. The CDR3 totals 17 residues. CDR1 is MGHRA, CDR2 YSYEKL, per germline. V was pared by 1 base and J by 0 bases, with 7 bases of the junction left unmatched. CDR3: CASSQAHSGGSTDTQYF. As DNA, the CDR3 is TGCGCCAGCAGCCAAGCCCACTCCGGGGGGAGCACAGATACGCAGTATTTT.

This chain connects TRBV7-2 to TRBJ1-5; TRBD1 aligns across 9 bases. The CDR3 is made up of 19 amino acids. The V gene end was trimmed by 4 bases and the J gene end by 4 bases; junction bases not matched to a gene: 17. Looked up from germline, CDR1 is SGHTA and CDR2 is FQGNSA. The CDR3 coding sequence is TGTGCCAGCAGCTCCGGGACAGGGCGACGGACGGGAACAAATCAGCCCCAGCATTTT. Amino acids: CASSSGTGRRTGTNQPQHF.

This chain uses TRBV19 with TRBJ1-2, with D unclear. CDR1 LNHDA and CDR2 SQIVND come from the germline V gene (reference sequence). Trimming shortened V by 7 bases and J by 3 bases, and 12 bases separated the two germline ends. The CDR3 is made up of 13 amino acids. The CDR3 DNA reads TGTGCCAGTACCCGGGCGGGCCACTATGGCTACACCTTC. Its translation: CASTRAGHYGYTF.

This rearrangement joins TRBV5-1 to TRBJ1-3, with 7 nucleotides matching TRBD1. The ends lost 0 bases at V and 3 bases at J; junction bases unmatched: 6. This CDR3 is built from 16 residues. Per germline, CDR1 SGHRS and CDR2 YFSETQ. Here the CDR3 reads CASSLVGTDDGNTIYF. The DNA of the CDR3 is TGCGCCAGCAGCTTGGTAGGGACAGATGATGGAAACACCATATATTTT.

The chain combines TRBV5-1 with TRBJ1-1; the D is unclear. Trimming took off 1 base at V and 3 bases at J, with 10 bases between the two ends. In germline, CDR1 is SGHRS, CDR2 YFSETQ. The CDR3 loop spans 14 amino acids. The CDR3 nucleotides are TGCGCCAGCAGCTTGAGGCGGGGTGACACTGAAGCTTTCTTT. Translation: CASSLRRGDTEAFF. Complete variable domain (other parts from reference TRBV5-1 and TRBJ1-1): KAGVTQTPRYLIKTRGQQVTLSCSPISGHRSVSWYQQTPGQGLQFLFEYFSETQRNKGNFPGRFSGRQFSNSRSEMNVSTLELGDSALYLCASSLRRGDTEAFFGQGTRLTVV.

V usage is TRBV25-1 and J usage is TRBJ2-1, with 9 positions matching TRBD2. After removal of 5 bases from V and 4 bases from J, the junction contained 6 bases not matched to a gene. This CDR3 has 15 residues. Germline lookup yields CDR1 MGHDK and CDR2 SYGVNS. The CDR3 loop is CASSPLAGWYNEQFF. CDR3 in DNA: TGTGCCAGCAGTCCCCTAGCGGGATGGTACAATGAGCAGTTCTTC.